This T cell receptor beta chain was identified during a study of blood T cell repertoires in COVID-19. Looking at the study overall: PBMCs, B-cell-depleted T cells, or T cells provided the cDNA or gDNA that made up the material.

In the original analysis: Cell counts per sample came from amplifying reference gene primers. Method: immunoSEQ multiplex PCR; TCRdb's copy keeps in-frame clones and lacks some. V, J and clone size were drawn from that table, and D and trimming were deduced from the DNA. Of about 170,000 clones in the sample, 83% are singletons; the top ten hold 15% to 20%. Notes on this clone: The junction and the germline gene differ at one end; a read error may be behind it.

Per the germline V gene, CDR1 is SGHRS and CDR2 is YFSETQ. The CDR3 length is 13 residues. This chain links TRBV5-1 with TRBJ2-3; 7 bases line up with TRBD2. Sequencing used peripheral blood. The clonotype was recovered from a woman in her 70s who had recovered from COVID-19. The CDR3 sequence: CASREAREFRTHF. CDR3 coding DNA: TGCGCCAGCCGGGAGGCGCGTGAGTTTAGGACCCATTTT.